This T cell receptor beta chain was obtained from a study of blood T cell repertoires in COVID-19. About the study: Whether acute or convalescent, the COVID-19 samples came from the United States, Italy and Spain. In each case, the material was cDNA or gDNA derived from T cells, B-cell-depleted T cells, or PBMCs.

Under the authors' procedure: The assay estimated nucleated cells by amplifying reference gene primers. Only in-frame clones appear in the TCRdb table, and some are missing; sequencing was by immunoSEQ multiplex PCR. Clone size and V and J calls were adopted from that table, with D and trimming inferred from the DNA. The sample includes some 460,000 clones, roughly 91% seen only once; the top ten take 4% to 5.5%. CDR3 length: 13 amino acids. The V gene's germline CDR1 is MNHEY and CDR2 SVGAGI. Trimming removed 6 bases from V and 7 bases from J; junction bases left unmatched: 4. The V gene is TRBV6-5, the J gene TRBJ2-1; 9 positions agree with TRBD1. This TCR derives from a woman aged 25-40 years with acute or convalescent COVID-19. The material sequenced was peripheral blood. CDR3 nucleotide sequence: TGTGCCAGCAGGGGACAGGGATGGAATGAGCAGTTCTTC. As protein: CASRGQGWNEQFF.